This T cell receptor (beta chain) was observed in a study of T cells in Graves' hyperthyroidism and ophthalmopathy. The source material, RNA transcripts, was used to amplify TCR beta CDR3 regions. With the HTBI primer set, the TCR CDR3 went through a first round of RT-PCR. In TCRdb, the multiplex PCR reads were re-called with MiXCR into one record per CDR3 protein. The repertoire consists of around 200,000 distinct CDR3 sequences, with 15% to 20% occurring once and the leading ten covering 35% to 50%. Ten or more counts support this clonotype. Its matching antigen is unknown. Findings and limits, study-wide: Ophthalmopathy was identified by the model a median around 5.9 months ahead of onset.

The sample consisted of blood. The receptor was isolated from a man between 35 and 55 years old with Graves' hyperthyroidism.

Here the CDR3 reads CASSYQDSLGNTIYF. CDR3 nucleotides: TGTGCCAGCAGTTACCAGGACAGCCTTGGAAACACCATATATTTT. The chain carries TRBV2 and TRBJ1-3; the D gene is possibly TRBD1 (6 bases). Deletions cut 5 bases from V and 3 bases from J, with 14 bases between. The CDR3 extends over 15 amino acids. CDR1 is SNHLY, CDR2 FYNNEI, per germline.